The 5 T cell receptor beta chains below all came from one sample that was sequenced in a study of neurological immune-mediated disorders (dated by TCRdb to about 2019). The receptor library was made with 5' RACE. TCRdb lists the instrument as Illumina HiSeq 2500. The raw public data were reprocessed by TCRdb itself: fastp quality trimming at Q25, MiXCR clonotype calling, in-frame beta chains only. Every entry covers one CDR3 protein and lists the most common genes and DNA from its rows. The sample table contains about 59,000 distinct CDR3 sequences; only one count was recorded for 3% to 4% of them. The ten largest make up around 3.3% of the sample. The sample taken for sequencing was PBMCs. Receptor source: a woman aged 25 to 39 with multiple sclerosis.

The table lists this clonotype with many counts. A junction boundary mismatches the germline segment, possibly from a read error. The chain couples TRBV5-1 to TRBJ1-5; no definite D call. The CDR3 contains 13 residues. Per the germline V gene, CDR1 is SGHRS and CDR2 is YFSETQ. The CDR3 nucleotides are TGCGCCAGCAGCTTAACCGGTCTTCAGCCCCAGAATTTT. This codes for CASSLTGLQPQNF. The full variable domain, in which reference TRBV5-1 and TRBJ1-5 provide the parts outside the CDR3, is KAGVTQTPRYLIKTRGQQVTLSCSPISGHRSVSWYQQTPGQGLQFLFEYFSETQRNKGNFPGRFSGRQFSNSRSEMNVSTLELGDSALYLCASSLTGLQPQNFGDGTRLSIL.

This clonotype was detected only a few times. A much larger clone lies a single base off, so this may be a read error. The chain couples TRBV20-1 to TRBJ2-7; 8 nucleotides agree with TRBD1. Germline CDR1 DFQATT, CDR2 SNEGSKA (reference sequence). CDR3 size: 15 residues. The J segment lost 2 bases and the V segment lost 5 bases, leaving 11 bases of the junction unmatched. CDR3 sequence: CSALNRGEFTYEQYF. CDR3 DNA: TGCAGTGCTCTAAACAGGGGGGAATTTACCTACGAGCAGTACTTC.

The rearrangement uses TRBV28 and TRBJ2-1; D perhaps matches TRBD2 (6 bases). This CDR3 comprises 15 residues. Germline loops: CDR1 MDHEN, CDR2 SYDVKM. V lost 6 bases and J lost 7, with 19 bases in between. This CDR3 is CASRTQGAGYNEQFF. DNA of the CDR3: TGTGCCAGCAGAACCCAGGGAGCGGGTTATAATGAGCAGTTCTTC.

This clonotype was seen at least ten times. V and J are TRBV12-3 or TRBV12-4 and TRBJ1-3; TRBD1 is a possible D gene (5 bases). This CDR3 has 14 amino acids. The V end lost 7 bases, the J end lost 7 bases, and 17 bases lay between the germline ends. The CDR3 spells CASNPREGLNTIYF. The CDR3 DNA sequence: TGTGCCAGCAACCCGCGGGAGGGGTTGAACACCATATATTTT.

This clonotype was picked up many times. The chain links TRBV9 to TRBJ2-3; 12 nucleotides match TRBD2. The CDR3 covers 15 residues. The germline V gene encodes CDR1 SGDLS and CDR2 YYNGEE. V dropped 7 bases and J dropped 2; count of bases not matched to a gene: 5. The CDR3 DNA reads as TGTGCCAGCGGAAGGACTAGCGGGATCACAGATACGCAGTATTTT. Amino acids: CASGRTSGITDTQYF.